What follows is one T cell receptor (beta chain) and its context. Its target is not known. Repertoires were generated with immunoSEQ multiplex PCR, while TCRdb's copy carries only in-frame clones and drops some. The sample holds approximately 420,000 clones, approximately 88% seen once. The sample originates from a study of Ad26.COV2.S vaccination and SARS-CoV-2 variants. Overall study: Ad26.COV2.S arm of COV1001 included the donor.

The treatment is: around 19 received Ad26.COV2.S at low or high dose, single or two shots; roughly five received placebo; per-sample allocation not given. Material that was analyzed had been drawn on day 63 after the first vaccine or placebo injection. Germline V lookup: CDR1 LNHNV, CDR2 YYDKDF (reference sequence). V dropped 0 bases and J dropped 3 bases, with 9 bases sitting between them. The CDR3 contains 14 residues. Study-level results: Researchers cautioned that TCR breadth and depth analyses may have underestimated total T cell responses.

J is TRBJ2-7 and V is TRBV15; D remains ambiguous. The clonotype originates from a person between 18 and 59 years old who received the Ad26.COV2.S COVID-19 vaccine or a placebo. The sequences come from peripheral blood, collected in a trial of Ad26.COV2.S vaccine versus placebo. The CDR3 DNA reads TGTGCCACCAGCAGAGATGGGTTCCACTACGAGCAGTACTTC. Translation gives CATSRDGFHYEQYF.